These T cell receptor beta chains were read from a single sample in a study of OX40 agonist ivuxolimab in advanced cancers. Repertoires were generated with immunoSEQ multiplex PCR, while TCRdb's copy carries only in-frame clones and drops some. Among approximately 45,000 clones listed, about nine tenths were seen once. The source material was CD4+ or CD8+ T cells sorted from blood, sampled in a trial of the OX40 agonist ivuxolimab. These receptors came from an adult with an advanced solid tumor such as melanoma, head and neck, liver or kidney cancer. CDR3s leave out the opening cysteine and the closing phenylalanine or tryptophan. The order of the fields is V gene, D gene, clone size, CDR3 length, J gene, CDR3 protein. The D gene is left open where the match is weak. Only some rows state a clone size, as once, few, many or a class for expanded clones.

TRBV10-3	TRBD1	NA	12	TRBJ1-2	AISYGQGGYGYT
TRBV20-1	NA	NA	9	TRBJ2-7	SARDPYEQY
TRBV6-5	TRBD2	NA	13	TRBJ2-7	ASMMDGTSGTKQY
TRBV9	TRBD2	few	13	TRBJ2-1	ASSAVRAGGNEQF
TRBV7-2	NA	once	10	TRBJ1-5	ASSLLGQPQH
TRBV11-1	NA	NA	13	TRBJ1-1	ASSLSEVRSTEAF
TRBV27	NA	once	11	TRBJ2-1	ASSYRDSGEQF
TRBV6-5	TRBD1	NA	13	TRBJ2-3	ASSSPGQGTNTQY
TRBV14	TRBD2	NA	13	TRBJ2-1	ASSRLAGAHNEQF
TRBV10-3	NA	NA	11	TRBJ1-4	AISEPPNEKLF
TRBV4-1	TRBD2	NA	15	TRBJ2-1	ASSQVLAGVSSWEQF
TRBV6-1	TRBD2	NA	13	TRBJ2-7	ASSEGAGVLYEQY
TRBV6-6	NA	NA	11	TRBJ2-2	ASSYSHTGELF
TRBV6-5	NA	NA	11	TRBJ1-5	ASSYDRDQPQH
TRBV2	NA	NA	10	TRBJ2-3	ASGERPDTQY
TRBV19	TRBD2	NA	13	TRBJ2-3	ASILREEGTDTQY
TRBV5-4	NA	NA	13	TRBJ2-7	ASSSSGPGTYEQY
TRBV5-1	NA	NA	12	TRBJ2-1	ASSIDNRDGEQF
TRBV30	NA	NA	10	TRBJ2-2	AWSYVTGELF
TRBV18	NA	NA	13	TRBJ1-4	ASSPPQATNEKLF
TRBV5-6	TRBD1	NA	13	TRBJ1-1	ASSRGRPSDTEAF
TRBV19	NA	few	13	TRBJ2-5	ASSIDVVRRETQY
TRBV7-6	NA	NA	12	TRBJ1-3	ASSLDLSANTIY
TRBV5-5	NA	once	12	TRBJ1-4	ASSLQGVNEKLF
TRBV28	NA	NA	10	TRBJ1-1	ASSLVGTEAF
TRBV7-6	NA	NA	13	TRBJ1-5	ASSLAADSNQPQH
TRBV19	NA	NA	10	TRBJ1-5	ASTGGNQPQH